The 2 T cell receptor beta chains below all came from one sample that was sequenced in a study of human T cells and chemical hapten exposure. TCRdb re-analysed the RACE reads in MiXCR, keeping a single row per CDR3 protein. The data contain around 71,000 distinct CDR3 sequences, 9.8% of them singletons. Time point denoted: patch test 1, 2 weeks after DPC sensitization. This sample's treatment: therapeutic diphenylcyclopropenone sensitization with weekly scalp DPC. The specimen was whole blood, collected in connection with sensitization to the hapten diphenylcyclopropenone (DPC). The receptors derive from a woman aged 40 to 50 with alopecia areata. Some clones in this sample may be carry-over from other donors' samples.

This clonotype was found a few times. The chain carries TRBV20-1 and TRBJ2-3; a possible D gene is TRBD2 (6 bases). The length of the CDR3 is 13 residues. The germline V gene has CDR1 DFQATT and CDR2 SNEGSKA (reference sequence). V lost 1 base, J lost 4 bases, and 9 bases lay in between. CDR3: CSARVRGADTQYF. The CDR3 DNA sequence: TGCAGTGCTAGAGTGCGCGGGGCAGATACGCAGTATTTT.

At least ten counts were recorded for this clonotype. The chain carries TRBV4-3 and TRBJ2-2; D possibly corresponds to TRBD1 (6 bases). The germline V and J ends were trimmed by 1 base and 6 bases, with 12 bases remaining between them. Germline-derived CDR1 and CDR2 are LGHNA and YSLEER. The CDR3 has 15 residues. The CDR3 bases are TGCGCCAGCAGCCAAGGCGACAGGTCGGCCGGGGAGCTGTTTTTT. This codes for CASSQGDRSAGELFF.